This is a list of T cell receptor beta chains from one sample in a study of beta chain features in type 1 diabetes. Only in-frame clones appear in the TCRdb table, and some are missing; sequencing was by immunoSEQ multiplex PCR. Of fewer than 350,000 clones detected, about 15% appear once; the ten largest clones hold around 0.015%. Sequenced: naive CD4+ T cells from blood. The source of these receptors is a man aged 18 to 29 with type 1 diabetes. Both conserved end residues are trimmed from each CDR3.

TRBV2,ASSEAYREGWQY
TRBV28,ASVTPGLLMETQY
TRBV6-6,ASSLRQGQSPLH
TRBV4-3,ASSQKTGGYNSPLH
TRBV7-2,ASSLGSDRGYEQY
TRBV10-3,AIKTTDNSYEQY
TRBV7-8,ASNPSGKPYNEQF
TRBV6-5,ASSPGYTQY
TRBV11-2,ASSTQGTNEKLF
TRBV27,ASSLSAGGLYEQF
TRBV29-1,SVEAGYGTGTLLVDTQY
TRBV6-5,ASSYSELAKNIQY
TRBV30,AWSVKVSGGETQY
TRBV29-1,SVGGTGVEQF